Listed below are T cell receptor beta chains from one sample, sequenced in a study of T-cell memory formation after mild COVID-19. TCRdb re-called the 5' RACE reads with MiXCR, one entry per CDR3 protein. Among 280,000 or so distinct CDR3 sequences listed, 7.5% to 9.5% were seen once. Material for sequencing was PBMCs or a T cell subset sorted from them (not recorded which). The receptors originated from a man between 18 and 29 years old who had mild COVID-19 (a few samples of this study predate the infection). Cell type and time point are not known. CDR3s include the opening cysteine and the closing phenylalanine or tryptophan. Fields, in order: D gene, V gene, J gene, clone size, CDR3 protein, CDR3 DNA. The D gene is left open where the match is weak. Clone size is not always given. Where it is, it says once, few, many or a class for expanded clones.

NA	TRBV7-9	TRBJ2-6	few	CASIEGGNSGANVLTF	TGTGCCAGCATCGAGGGGGGTAACTCTGGGGCCAACGTCCTGACTTTC
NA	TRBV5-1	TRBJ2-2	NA	CASREQSYTGELFF	TGCGCCAGCAGAGAACAGTCGTACACCGGGGAGCTGTTTTTT
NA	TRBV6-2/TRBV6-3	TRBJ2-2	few	CASMRAALPGTGELFF	TGTGCCAGCATGAGGGCAGCTTTACCGGGGACCGGGGAGCTGTTTTTT
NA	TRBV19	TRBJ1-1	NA	CASSIRTPYTEAFF	TGTGCCAGTAGTATCCGGACCCCATACACTGAAGCTTTCTTT
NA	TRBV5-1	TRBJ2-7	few	CASTEPEHEQYF	TGCGCCAGCACAGAGCCGGAACACGAGCAGTACTTC
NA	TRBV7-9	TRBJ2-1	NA	CASSFEGGLSYNEQFF	TGTGCCAGCAGCTTCGAGGGGGGACTCTCCTACAATGAGCAGTTCTTC
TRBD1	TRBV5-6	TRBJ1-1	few	CASSFVSTGTDNTEAFF	TGTGCCAGCAGCTTCGTCTCAACCGGGACAGACAACACTGAAGCTTTCTTT
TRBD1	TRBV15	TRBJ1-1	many	CATSRVQGAGTEAFF	TGTGCCACCAGCAGAGTTCAGGGGGCGGGCACTGAAGCTTTCTTT
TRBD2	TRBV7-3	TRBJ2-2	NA	CASAKRGDNTGELFF	TGTGCCAGCGCTAAGCGGGGGGACAACACCGGGGAGCTGTTTTTT
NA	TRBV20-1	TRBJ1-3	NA	CSAICPDPRNTIYF	TGCAGTGCAATCTGCCCGGACCCTAGAAACACCATATATTTT
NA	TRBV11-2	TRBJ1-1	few	CASSLVADGMNTEAFF	TGTGCCAGCAGCTTAGTGGCGGACGGCATGAACACTGAAGCTTTCTTT
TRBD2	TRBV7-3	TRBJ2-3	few	CASSRGGTRDTQYF	TGTGCCAGCAGCCGGGGGGGTACAAGAGATACGCAGTATTTT
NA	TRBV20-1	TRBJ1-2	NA	CSATMGQRGYTF	TGCAGTGCCACTATGGGACAACGCGGCTACACCTTC
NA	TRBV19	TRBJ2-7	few	CATRGRGAGSYEQYF	TGTGCCACCCGTGGGCGAGGGGCAGGGTCGTACGAGCAGTACTTC
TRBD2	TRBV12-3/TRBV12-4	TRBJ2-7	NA	CASNNYRDYNYEQYF	TGTGCCAGCAACAATTACCGGGACTATAACTACGAGCAGTACTTC
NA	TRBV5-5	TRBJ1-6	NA	CASSSGFGSSPLHF	TGTGCCAGCAGCTCGGGCTTTGGGAGTTCACCCCTCCACTTT
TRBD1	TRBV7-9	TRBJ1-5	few	CASSLGGSGTGGQEPQHF	TGTGCCAGCAGCCTCGGGGGGTCCGGGACAGGGGGCCAGGAGCCCCAGCATTTT
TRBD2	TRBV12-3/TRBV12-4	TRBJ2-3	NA	CASSLSSGGASDTQYF	TGTGCCAGCAGTCTCTCTAGCGGGGGGGCTTCAGATACGCAGTATTTT
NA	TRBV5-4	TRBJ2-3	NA	CASSLAWASTQYF	TGTGCCAGCAGCTTGGCCTGGGCAAGTACGCAGTATTTT
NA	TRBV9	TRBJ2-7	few	CASSVDGIAGYEQYF	TGTGCCAGCAGCGTAGACGGCATAGCAGGCTACGAGCAGTACTTC
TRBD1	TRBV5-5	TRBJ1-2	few	CASSFRDSTYGYTF	TGTGCCAGCAGCTTCCGGGACAGCACGTATGGCTACACCTTC
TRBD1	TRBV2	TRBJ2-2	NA	CASTGGTGELFF	TGTGCCAGCACAGGGGGCACCGGGGAGCTGTTTTTT
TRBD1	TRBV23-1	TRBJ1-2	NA	CACRGRNYGYTF	TGCGCCTGCAGGGGGCGGAACTATGGCTACACCTTC
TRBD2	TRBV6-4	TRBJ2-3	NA	CASSGSGGAPDTQYF	TGTGCCAGCAGTGGTAGCGGGGGGGCCCCAGATACGCAGTATTTT
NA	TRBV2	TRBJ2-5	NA	CASSVTYQETQYF	TGTGCCAGCAGTGTTACGTACCAAGAGACCCAGTACTTC